What follows is one T cell receptor (beta chain) and its context. Its antigen has not been determined. Base qualities are not provided; no much larger clone lies one nucleotide away. These data originate in a study of regulatory T cells (dated by TCRdb to 2016 to 2018). Background on the whole study: The study compared T-cell receptor beta repertoires of sorted regulatory, conventional CD4+ and CD8+ T cells between CD3G-deficient patients and healthy controls. The research as a whole found: Hydrophobic residues at CDR3 positions 6 and 7 were enriched in conventional CD4+ T cells from CD3G-deficient patients, suggesting more self-reactive specificities. In patients, repertoires had restricted unique TRB V-J pairs and skewed V and J gene usage, with regulatory T cells showing the most marked changes.

All CD3G-deficient patients had evidence of autoimmunity, which was more severe in two of the patients. Patients were tested at ages ranging from 2 to 39 years, and reduced naive and increased memory CD4+ and CD8+ T-cell proportions were found in the patients. CD4+ cells were FACS-sorted into CD25-high CD127-low regulatory T cells and CD25-low CD127-high conventional CD4+ T cells. The patient group comprised about 6 individuals with CD3G deficiency. An international network of physicians across the United States, Europe and Asia provided the patient samples and clinical data. Ficoll density separation was used to isolate peripheral blood mononuclear cells. Per the germline V gene (reference sequence), LNHDA is the CDR1 and SQIVND is the CDR2. Its CDR3 holds 14 amino acids, cysteine through phenylalanine. Of the read, only the CDR3 DNA is kept; its 42 bases are in frame from base 1. Cut back by 9 bases and 5 bases, the V and J ends lie 17 bases apart.

The multiplex PCR relied on 52 forward TRBV primers and 13 reverse TRBJ primers, and amplification bias was corrected through assay-based and computational methods. Within the immunoSEQ assay, multiplex PCR amplified rearranged TRB loci from genomic DNA. Sequencing of the TRB amplicons was done on an Illumina HiSeq platform. The original methods were these. Raw sequences were error-filtered and aligned to reference gene sequences by custom algorithms and were subsequently analyzed with the immunoSEQ online tools. The frequencies of productive and nonproductive TRB rearrangements were evaluated among unique sequences as well as among total sequences. Hydrophobicity and amino acid composition of residues 6 and 7 within the TRB CDR3 were used to estimate the potential for self-reactivity. Prism software was used to run t tests, Mann-Whitney tests or two-way ANOVA for comparisons between groups. TCRdb mirrors the immuneACCESS table, restricted to in-frame sequences. Some clones are absent from its copies; in checked studies, under half trace to an unresolved V gene, and the reason for the others is unknown. V and J calls and clone size come straight from that table; D and trimming were deduced from the DNA. The sample yields approximately 29,000 clones; 93% were counted once. The ten largest make up over 0.85% of the sample.

This receptor chain uses TRBV19 and TRBJ2-1; matching of 6 bases hints at TRBD2 as the D gene. This receptor was taken from a child aged 2-15 years with CD3G deficiency. Input material: conventional CD4+ T cells sorted from blood. The DNA is as follows: TGTGCCAGCTCGGCCCGGGAGCGGGACAATGAGCAGTTCTTC. This gives the protein CASSARERDNEQFF.